This T cell receptor beta chain was sequenced during a study of blood T cell repertoires in COVID-19. Sequenced by immunoSEQ multiplex PCR; TCRdb stores in-frame clones only, minus some. The table shows fewer than 250,000 clones, with around 84% occurring only once. V was pared by 6 bases and J by 3 bases, with 3 bases of the junction left unmatched. The CDR3 contains 14 residues. The germline gives CDR1 SNHLY, CDR2 FYNNEI. The chain couples TRBV2 to TRBJ1-2; 11 nucleotides agree with TRBD1. This receptor was identified in a woman in her thirties who had recovered from COVID-19. Sample: PBMCs or T cells enriched from blood (not recorded which). In nucleotides, the CDR3 is TGTGCCAGCAGGGTGGGACAGGGGGACTATGGCTACACCTTC. As protein: CASRVGQGDYGYTF.